This paragraph covers one T cell receptor beta chain sequence. CDR1 and CDR2 from the germline V gene are SGHAT and FQNNGV. V shed 0 bases and J 5 bases; nucleotides not matched to a gene: 3. The CDR3 sequence is 15 residues long. In the authors' methods: Amplifying reference gene primers gave estimates of nucleated cell counts. Libraries were prepared by immunoSEQ multiplex PCR; TCRdb keeps only in-frame clonotypes and omits some of them. The V and J calls and clone size come from that table; D and trimming were worked out from the DNA. The sample shows about 83,000 clones, more than 75% of them seen only once. The data derive from a study of blood T cell repertoires in COVID-19. Study information: The samples span acute and convalescent COVID-19 from the United States, Italy and Spain. PBMCs, B-cell-depleted T cells, or T cells were the source of the cDNA or gDNA that made up the material.

The sequence derives from an elderly woman with active or convalescent COVID-19. The rearrangement joins TRBV11-2 to TRBJ1-4, with TRBD1 identical over 7 bases. The sample was peripheral blood. Here the CDR3 reads CASSLEGTVNEKLFF. In DNA form, the CDR3 reads TGTGCCAGCAGCTTAGAGGGGACAGTAAATGAAAAACTGTTTTTT.